Reported below is one T cell receptor (beta chain). This sample is part of a study of somatic mutations in cytotoxic T cells in rheumatoid arthritis. At the level of the study: The authors flow-sorted some V beta antibody-stained T-cell populations at nearly 100% purity, including V beta1+ cells that they sequenced for TCRB.

Germline CDR1 reads SGHNT; CDR2 reads YENEEA. V was pared by 2 bases and J by 7 bases, with 19 bases of the junction left unmatched. The CDR3 is 19 amino acids. Only in-frame clones appear in the TCRdb table, and some are missing; sequencing was by immunoSEQ multiplex PCR. Of about 6,700 clones in the sample, about 70% were seen once. This chain connects TRBV11-3 to TRBJ1-2, with 10 bases matching TRBD1. The TCR sequence derives from an adult with rheumatoid arthritis. Sequenced: CD8+ T cells sorted from blood. In DNA form, the CDR3 reads TGTGCCAGCAGCTTATTCGGCCTGGCCCCCGACAGGGGGCAGGCTGGCTACACCTTC. This encodes CASSLFGLAPDRGQAGYTF.